A single sample gave rise to the 7 T cell receptor beta chains below, sequenced in a study of T cells in Graves' hyperthyroidism and ophthalmopathy. Researchers took RNA transcripts and amplified the TCR beta CDR3 regions from them. The TCR CDR3 was amplified in a first-round RT-PCR using the HTBI primer set. Each CDR3 protein is one row after TCRdb ran MiXCR on the multiplex PCR reads. This sample has more than 500,000 distinct CDR3 sequences, with about 43% found just once. Sequenced input: peripheral blood or thyroid tissue (not recorded which). These receptors were taken from an adult woman with Graves' disease, either hyperthyroidism or ophthalmopathy (not recorded which).

The chain recombines TRBV28 with TRBJ2-7; 8 nucleotides align to TRBD1. V was pared by 4 bases and J by 9 bases, with 8 bases of the junction left unmatched. This CDR3 has 13 residues. CDR1 is MDHEN and CDR2 is SYDVKM in the germline V gene. The CDR3 loop is CASSSTGEFSQYF. The DNA of the CDR3 is TGTGCCAGCAGTTCGACAGGGGAGTTTTCGCAGTACTTC.

Remarks on this clonotype: This may be a read error, as it is one base from a much larger clone. CDR3 DNA: TGTGCCAGCAGCTTCTCCAGGGTCACTGAAGCTTTCTTT. Translating it yields CASSFSRVTEAFF. This chain connects TRBV5-5 to TRBJ1-1, with a tentative D call TRBD1 (5 bases). Germline assignment: CDR1 SGHKS and CDR2 YYEKEE (reference sequence). The CDR3 is made up of 13 amino acids. Trimming removed 2 bases from V and 4 bases from J, with 9 bases in between.

This chain uses TRBV15 with TRBJ2-5; TRBD1 matches 7 bases. This CDR3 has 16 residues. The germline V gene encodes CDR1 LNHNV and CDR2 YYDKDF (reference sequence). The junction had 7 bases not matched to a gene; V was cut back by 3 bases and J by 0 bases. This CDR3 is CATSSTGTANQETQYF. The CDR3, as DNA: TGTGCCACCAGCAGCACCGGGACAGCCAACCAAGAGACCCAGTACTTC.

There are many counts of this clonotype. The chain joins TRBV6-5 to TRBJ1-4; D is undetermined. The CDR3 extends over 17 amino acids. Per the germline V gene, CDR1 is MNHEY and CDR2 is SVGAGI. Trimming cost V 6 bases and J 4 bases, with 21 bases left between them. CDR3 bases: TGTGCCAGCAGCCTTTTGGTCCCGGGTACGGGTAATGAAAAACTGTTTTTT. Its protein is CASSLLVPGTGNEKLFF.

J is TRBJ2-1 and V is TRBV7-2; TRBD2 matches at 8 bases. The J segment lost 8 bases and the V segment lost 5 bases, leaving 8 bases of the junction unmatched. The CDR3 totals 14 residues. The germline V gene has CDR1 SGHTA and CDR2 FQGNSA. CDR3 bases: TGTGCCAGCAGCCCGACTAGCGATAGGTATGAGCAGTTCTTC. It translates to CASSPTSDRYEQFF.

The V gene is TRBV20-1, the J gene TRBJ1-6, with D uncertain. V lost 1 base and J 9 bases, leaving 19 bases between the germline ends. The CDR3 contains 16 residues. The germline V gene has CDR1 DFQATT and CDR2 SNEGSKA (reference sequence). The CDR3 is CSARVGMNTEASPLHF. The DNA for the CDR3 is TGCAGTGCTAGAGTCGGGATGAACACTGAAGCTTCACCCCTCCACTTT.

This clonotype came up many times. The CDR3: CASRAGQASSGANVLTF. DNA of the CDR3: TGTGCCAGCAGAGCGGGACAAGCGAGCTCTGGGGCCAACGTCCTGACTTTC. The rearrangement links TRBV7-9 to TRBJ2-6; maybe TRBD2 (7 bases). V lost 6 bases, J lost 0 bases, and 15 bases lay in between. The CDR3 contains 17 residues. Germline CDR1 reads SEHNR; CDR2 reads FQNEAQ (reference sequence).